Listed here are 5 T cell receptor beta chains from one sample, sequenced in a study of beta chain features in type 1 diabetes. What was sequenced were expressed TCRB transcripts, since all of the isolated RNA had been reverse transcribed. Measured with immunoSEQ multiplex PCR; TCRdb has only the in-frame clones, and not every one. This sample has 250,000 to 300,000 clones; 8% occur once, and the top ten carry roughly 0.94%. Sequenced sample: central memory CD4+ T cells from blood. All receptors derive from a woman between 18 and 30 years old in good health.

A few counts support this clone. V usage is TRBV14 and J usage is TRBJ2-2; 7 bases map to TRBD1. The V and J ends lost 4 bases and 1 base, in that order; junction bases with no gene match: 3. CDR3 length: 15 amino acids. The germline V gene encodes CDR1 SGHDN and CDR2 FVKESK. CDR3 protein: CASSLQGMNTGELFF. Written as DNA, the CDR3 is TGTGCCAGCAGCCTACAGGGGATGAACACCGGGGAGCTGTTTTTT.

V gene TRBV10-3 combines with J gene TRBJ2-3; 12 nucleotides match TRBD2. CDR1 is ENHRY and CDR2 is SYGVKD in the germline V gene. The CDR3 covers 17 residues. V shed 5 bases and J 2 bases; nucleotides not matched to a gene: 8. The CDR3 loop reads CAISQQRTSGVTDTQYF. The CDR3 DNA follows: TGTGCCATCAGTCAACAACGGACTAGCGGGGTCACAGATACGCAGTATTTT.

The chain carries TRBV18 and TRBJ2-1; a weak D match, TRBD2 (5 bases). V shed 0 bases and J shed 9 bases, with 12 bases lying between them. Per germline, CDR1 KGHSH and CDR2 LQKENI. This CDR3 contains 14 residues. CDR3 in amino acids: CASSPPAGGGEQFF. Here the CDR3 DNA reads TGTGCCAGCTCACCACCGGCGGGCGGTGGTGAGCAGTTCTTC.

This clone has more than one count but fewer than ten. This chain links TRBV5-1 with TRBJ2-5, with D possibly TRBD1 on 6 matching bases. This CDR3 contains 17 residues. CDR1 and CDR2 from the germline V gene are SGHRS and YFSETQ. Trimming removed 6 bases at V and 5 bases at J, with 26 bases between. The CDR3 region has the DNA TGCGCCAGCACCCCGGCCAAAATTGACAGGAGGATGGAGACCCAGTACTTC. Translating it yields CASTPAKIDRRMETQYF. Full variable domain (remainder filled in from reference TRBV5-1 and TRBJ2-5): KAGVTQTPRYLIKTRGQQVTLSCSPISGHRSVSWYQQTPGQGLQFLFEYFSETQRNKGNFPGRFSGRQFSNSRSEMNVSTLELGDSALYLCASTPAKIDRRMETQYFGPGTRLLVL.

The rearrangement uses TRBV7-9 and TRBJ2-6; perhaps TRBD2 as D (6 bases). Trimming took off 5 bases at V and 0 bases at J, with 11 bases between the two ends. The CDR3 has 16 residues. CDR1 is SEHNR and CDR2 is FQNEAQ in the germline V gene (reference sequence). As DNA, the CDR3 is TGTGCCAGCAGCCGGAGGGTGGGCTCTGGGGCCAACGTCCTGACTTTC. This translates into CASSRRVGSGANVLTF.